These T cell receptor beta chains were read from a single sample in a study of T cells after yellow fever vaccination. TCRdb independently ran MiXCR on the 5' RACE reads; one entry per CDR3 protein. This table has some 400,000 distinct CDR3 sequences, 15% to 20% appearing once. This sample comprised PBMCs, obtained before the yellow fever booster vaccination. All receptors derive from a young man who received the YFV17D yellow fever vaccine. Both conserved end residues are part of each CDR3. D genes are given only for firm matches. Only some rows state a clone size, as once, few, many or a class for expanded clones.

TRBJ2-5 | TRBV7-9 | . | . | CASSFTRQETQYF | TGTGCCAGCAGCTTTACACGGCAAGAGACCCAGTACTTC
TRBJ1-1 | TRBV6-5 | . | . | CASINPIGGTEAFF | TGTGCCAGCATCAACCCGATCGGTGGCACTGAAGCTTTCTTT
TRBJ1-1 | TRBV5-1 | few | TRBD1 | CASSFNRGAEAFF | TGCGCCAGCAGTTTCAACAGGGGGGCTGAAGCTTTCTTT
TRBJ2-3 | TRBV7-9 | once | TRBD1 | CASGDSGQIISTDTQYF | TGTGCCAGCGGCGACTCGGGACAGATAATTAGCACAGATACGCAGTATTTT
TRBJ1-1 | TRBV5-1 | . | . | CASSRSAENTEAFF | TGCGCCAGCAGTCGTTCCGCAGAGAACACTGAAGCTTTCTTT
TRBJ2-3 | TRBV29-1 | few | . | CSVEDPRRSDTQYF | TGCAGCGTTGAAGACCCCCGGAGGTCGGATACGCAGTATTTT
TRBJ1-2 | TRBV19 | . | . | CASNLGRNYGYTF | TGTGCCAGTAATCTGGGGCGGAACTATGGCTACACCTTC
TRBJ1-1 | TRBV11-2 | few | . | CASSTMGVTEAFF | TGTGCCAGCAGCACCATGGGGGTCACTGAAGCTTTCTTT
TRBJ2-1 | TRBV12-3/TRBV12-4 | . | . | CASSFLGAPYNEQFF | TGTGCCAGCAGTTTTCTGGGGGCCCCATACAATGAGCAGTTCTTC
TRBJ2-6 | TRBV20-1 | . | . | CSASQAAGANVLTF | TGCAGTGCTAGTCAGGCGGCAGGGGCCAACGTCCTGACTTTC
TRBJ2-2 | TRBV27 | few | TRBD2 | CASSLVGSGGPTGELFF | TGTGCCAGCAGCCTGGTGGGTAGCGGGGGCCCCACCGGGGAGCTGTTTTTT
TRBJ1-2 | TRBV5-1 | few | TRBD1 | CASSRDRSLLGDYGYTF | TGCGCCAGCAGCCGGGACAGGAGCCTACTGGGTGACTATGGCTACACCTTC
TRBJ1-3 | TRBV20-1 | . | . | CSARGHAGGNTIYF | TGCAGTGCTAGAGGTCATGCAGGAGGGAACACCATATATTTT
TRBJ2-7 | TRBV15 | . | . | CATSSGTSYEQYF | TGTGCCACCAGCTCTGGAACCTCCTACGAGCAGTACTTC
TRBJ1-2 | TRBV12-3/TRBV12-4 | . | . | CASEGVNGYTF | TGTGCCAGCGAGGGGGTGAATGGCTACACCTTC